The rows below give T cell receptor beta chains drawn from one sample of a study of blood T cells in healthy people across ages. TCRdb independently ran MiXCR on the 5' RACE reads; one entry per CDR3 protein. The top ten hold 3.6% of the sample, which has fewer than 600,000 distinct CDR3 sequences, around 27% seen once. This sample also belongs to another study, concerning T cells of mothers and their children.

The sequenced material came from blood. Receptors were obtained from a boy aged 2 to 10 in good health. The CDR3 runs from the conserved cysteine through the conserved F or W. A D gene is named only where the DNA matches it firmly. The size entry is marked missing in some rows and otherwise reads once, few, many or a size class.

j_gene,d_gene,v_gene,abundance,CDR3nt,CDR3aa
TRBJ1-5,-,TRBV19,-,TGTGTCAGTAGTAGCGCCCCCAATCAGCCCCAGCATTTT,CVSSSAPNQPQHF
TRBJ1-4,TRBD1,TRBV7-9,-,TGTGCCAGCAGCTCCGACAGGGGGTCTAATGAAAAACTGTTTTTT,CASSSDRGSNEKLFF
TRBJ1-4,TRBD1,TRBV6-6,once,TGTGCCAGCAGTTACTCTCCCGCAGGGGGTAGTGAAAAACTGTTTTTT,CASSYSPAGGSEKLFF
TRBJ1-2,-,TRBV24-1,-,TGTGCCACCACTTCACAGGGTGACTATGGCTACACCTTC,CATTSQGDYGYTF
TRBJ2-1,-,TRBV7-2,-,TGTGCCAGCAGCTTAAGTACGGGTGGAGCCTACAATGAGCAGTTCTTC,CASSLSTGGAYNEQFF
TRBJ1-5,-,TRBV15,few,TGTGCCACCGCCCCGGGGGCCTCTCGCAATCAGCCCCAGCATTTT,CATAPGASRNQPQHF
TRBJ2-1,-,TRBV12-3/TRBV12-4,-,TGTGCCAGCCGGAAGGGACACCTTAACAATGAGCAGTTCTTC,CASRKGHLNNEQFF
TRBJ2-5,TRBD2,TRBV9,few,TGTGCCAGCAGCGCCGGGACTAGCGAGACCAGGGCCTACAATGAGCAGCTCTTC,CASSAGTSETRAYNEQLF
TRBJ1-1,-,TRBV12-5,-,TGTGCTAGTGGTTTTTCTTTAGTGGAGGGATGGACTGAAGCTTTCTTT,CASGFSLVEGWTEAFF
TRBJ1-5,-,TRBV6-5,few,TGTGCCAGCAGTTACGGTAACGGGGTAGGGGATCAGCCCCAGCATTTT,CASSYGNGVGDQPQHF
TRBJ2-2,-,TRBV4-1,few,TGCGCCAGCAGCCAACCCCAGGTGGGGGACACCGGGGAGCTGTTTTTT,CASSQPQVGDTGELFF
TRBJ1-2,-,TRBV6-2/TRBV6-3,few,TGTGCCAGCAGTTCTCGAGCCAATTTTTTTGGGACCTATGGCTACACCTTC,CASSSRANFFGTYGYTF
TRBJ1-2,-,TRBV29-1,-,TGCAGCGTTGGGGAAGGGTTGGATGGCTACACCTTC,CSVGEGLDGYTF
TRBJ1-1,-,TRBV12-3/TRBV12-4,-,TGTGCCAGCAGTTTAACAGGGTGGAACACTGAAGCTTTCTTT,CASSLTGWNTEAFF
TRBJ2-5,TRBD1,TRBV2,-,TGTGCCAGCGGGGACAGCCGCGAGACCCAGTACTTC,CASGDSRETQYF
TRBJ2-2,TRBD2,TRBV4-1,-,TGCGCCAGCAGCCAAGATTTACTAGCGGGCCTCACCGGGGAGCTGTTTTTT,CASSQDLLAGLTGELFF
TRBJ2-1,TRBD2,TRBV6-1,-,TGTGCCAGCAGCCGCCATACTAGCGGGGAGGGCAATGAGCAGTTCTTC,CASSRHTSGEGNEQFF
TRBJ1-1,-,TRBV9,-,TGTGCCAGCAGCGGGTCGGATAAAGGTGAAGCTTTCTTT,CASSGSDKGEAFF
TRBJ2-5,TRBD2,TRBV2,-,TGTGCCAGCAGCCGGGGACTAGCGGGGCCACAAGAGACCCAGTACTTC,CASSRGLAGPQETQYF
TRBJ2-3,-,TRBV20-1,few,TGCAGTGCTAGTGAACGGGGGCCGACAGATACGCAGTATTTT,CSASERGPTDTQYF
TRBJ2-5,TRBD2,TRBV6-6,few,TGTGCCAGCAGTTACGGGACTAGCGAGCACCAAGAGACCCAGTACTTC,CASSYGTSEHQETQYF
TRBJ1-3,-,TRBV12-3/TRBV12-4,few,TGTGCCAGCAGTCCCCCCTGGACCTTCTCTGGAAACACCATATATTTT,CASSPPWTFSGNTIYF
TRBJ2-3,TRBD1,TRBV7-9,-,TGTGCCAGCAGCCCCGGTCCGGGACAGGGGTTTGATACGCAGTATTTT,CASSPGPGQGFDTQYF
TRBJ2-1,-,TRBV11-2,few,TGTGCCAGCAGCTTGGGTCTTGCCGGGGCAGAATATGAGCAGTTCTTC,CASSLGLAGAEYEQFF
TRBJ2-3,-,TRBV6-5,-,TGTGCCAGCAACCAGGGTCCCTACACAGATACGCAGTATTTT,CASNQGPYTDTQYF
TRBJ2-7,-,TRBV20-1,-,TGCAGTGCTAGAGATGATCCAGGGGCACCCTACGAGCGGTACTTC,CSARDDPGAPYERYF
TRBJ1-2,-,TRBV29-1,-,TGCAGCGTGGGCAGGAAGATATCGGATACAAATGGCTACACCTTC,CSVGRKISDTNGYTF
TRBJ2-5,TRBD1,TRBV6-5,-,TGTGCCAGCAGTTACCATAGACAGGGAGACCCTCAGTACTTC,CASSYHRQGDPQYF
TRBJ2-1,-,TRBV20-1,-,TGCAGTGCTAGGGGGACTCCTACCTACAATGAGCAGTTCTTC,CSARGTPTYNEQFF
TRBJ2-7,TRBD2,TRBV10-3,few,TGTGCCATCAGTGTTGGAGCGGGAGACGAGCAGTACTTC,CAISVGAGDEQYF
TRBJ2-3,-,TRBV7-9,-,TGTGCCAGCAGCCCTACCGCTCAGTTGGAAGATACGCAGTATTTT,CASSPTAQLEDTQYF
TRBJ2-3,TRBD2,TRBV5-1,few,TGCGCCAGCAGCGGCACCCAAGCGGGAGGGCCCACAGATACGCAGTATTTT,CASSGTQAGGPTDTQYF
TRBJ2-6,-,TRBV9,-,TGTGCCAGCAGCGTAAGGGTGAGCTCTGGGGCCAACGTCCTGACTTTC,CASSVRVSSGANVLTF
TRBJ2-5,-,TRBV4-1,-,TGCGCCAGCAGCCAAGGTCCTGGGAGACAAGAGACCCAGTACTTC,CASSQGPGRQETQYF
TRBJ2-3,-,TRBV12-3/TRBV12-4,-,TGTGCCAGCAGTTTGCAGGGGTCGCTGGCAGATACGCAGTATTTT,CASSLQGSLADTQYF
TRBJ2-1,TRBD2,TRBV12-3/TRBV12-4,-,TGTACCAGCAGGGGCTTAGGGGCGGGGGGCCCTACCAATGAGCAGTTCTTC,CTSRGLGAGGPTNEQFF